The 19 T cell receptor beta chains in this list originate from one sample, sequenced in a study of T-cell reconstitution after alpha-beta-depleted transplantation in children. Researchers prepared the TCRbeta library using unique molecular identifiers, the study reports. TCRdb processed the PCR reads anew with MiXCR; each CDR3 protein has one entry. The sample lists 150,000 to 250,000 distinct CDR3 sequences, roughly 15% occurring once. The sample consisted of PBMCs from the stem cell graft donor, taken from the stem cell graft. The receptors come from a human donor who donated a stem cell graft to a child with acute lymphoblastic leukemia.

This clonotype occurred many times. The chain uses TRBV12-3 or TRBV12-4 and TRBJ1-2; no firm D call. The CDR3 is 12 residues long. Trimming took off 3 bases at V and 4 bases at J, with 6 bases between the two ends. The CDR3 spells CASSFLSYGYTF. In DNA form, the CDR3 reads TGTGCCAGCAGTTTTCTCAGCTATGGCTACACCTTC.

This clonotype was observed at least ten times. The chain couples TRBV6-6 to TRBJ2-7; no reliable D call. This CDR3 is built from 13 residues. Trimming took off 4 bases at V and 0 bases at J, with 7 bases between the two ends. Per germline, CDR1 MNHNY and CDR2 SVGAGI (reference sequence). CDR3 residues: CASSFPDSYEQYF. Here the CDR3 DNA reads TGTGCCAGCAGTTTTCCGGACTCCTACGAGCAGTACTTC.

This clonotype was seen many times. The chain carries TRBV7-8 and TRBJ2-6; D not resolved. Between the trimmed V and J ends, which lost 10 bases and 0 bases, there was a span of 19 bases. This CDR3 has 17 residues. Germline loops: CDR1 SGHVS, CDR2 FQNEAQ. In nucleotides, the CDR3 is TGTGCCACACTATCGGCCTCTGGAAGCTCTGGGGCCAACGTCCTGACTTTC. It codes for CATLSASGSSGANVLTF.

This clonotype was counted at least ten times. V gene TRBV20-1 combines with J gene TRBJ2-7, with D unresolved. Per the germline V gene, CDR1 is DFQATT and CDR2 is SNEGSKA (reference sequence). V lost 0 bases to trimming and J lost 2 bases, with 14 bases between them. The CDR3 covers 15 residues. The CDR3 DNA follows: TGCAGTGCTAGAGAGAACTCTAGAGGAACCTACGAGCAGTACTTC. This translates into CSARENSRGTYEQYF.

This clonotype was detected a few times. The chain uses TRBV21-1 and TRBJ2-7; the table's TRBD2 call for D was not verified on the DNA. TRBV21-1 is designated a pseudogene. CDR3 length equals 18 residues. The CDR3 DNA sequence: TGTGCCAGCAGCGGGCACGTGCTAGCGGGCCAGCCTTTATACGAGCAGTACTTC. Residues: CASSGHVLAGQPLYEQYF.

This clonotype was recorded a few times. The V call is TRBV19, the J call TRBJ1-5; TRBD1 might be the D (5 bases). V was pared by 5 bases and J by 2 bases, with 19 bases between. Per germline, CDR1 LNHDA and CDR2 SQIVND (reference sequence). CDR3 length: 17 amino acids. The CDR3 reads CASSLTGLGLGNQPQHF. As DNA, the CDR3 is TGTGCCAGTAGTTTAACAGGATTGGGTCTTGGCAATCAGCCCCAGCATTTT.

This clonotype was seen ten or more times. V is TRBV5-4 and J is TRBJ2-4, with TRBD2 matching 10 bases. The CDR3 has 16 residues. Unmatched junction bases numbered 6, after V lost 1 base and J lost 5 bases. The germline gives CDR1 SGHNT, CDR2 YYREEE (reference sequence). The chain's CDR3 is CASSLPSGSFQNIQYF. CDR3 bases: TGTGCCAGCAGCTTGCCTAGCGGGAGTTTTCAAAACATTCAGTACTTC.

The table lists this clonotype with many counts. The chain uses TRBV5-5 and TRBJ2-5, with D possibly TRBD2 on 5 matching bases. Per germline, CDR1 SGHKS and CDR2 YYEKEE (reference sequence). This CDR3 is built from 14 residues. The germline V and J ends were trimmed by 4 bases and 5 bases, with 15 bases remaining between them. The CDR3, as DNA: TGTGCCAGCAGCCCCACTCCTGCGGGCGAGACCCAGTACTTC. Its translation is CASSPTPAGETQYF.

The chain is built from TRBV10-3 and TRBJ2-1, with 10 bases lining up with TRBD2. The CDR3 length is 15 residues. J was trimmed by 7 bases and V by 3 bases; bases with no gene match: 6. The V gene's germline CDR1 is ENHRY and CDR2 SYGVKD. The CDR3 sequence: CAISDLTSGKNEQFF. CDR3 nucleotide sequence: TGTGCCATCAGTGATCTCACTAGCGGGAAGAATGAGCAGTTCTTC.

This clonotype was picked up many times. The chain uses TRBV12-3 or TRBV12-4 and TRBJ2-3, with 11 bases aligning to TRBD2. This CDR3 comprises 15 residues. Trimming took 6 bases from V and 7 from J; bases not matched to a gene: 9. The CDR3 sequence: CASSNIAGGIHTQYF. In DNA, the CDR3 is TGTGCCAGCAGCAATATAGCGGGAGGGATACATACGCAGTATTTT.

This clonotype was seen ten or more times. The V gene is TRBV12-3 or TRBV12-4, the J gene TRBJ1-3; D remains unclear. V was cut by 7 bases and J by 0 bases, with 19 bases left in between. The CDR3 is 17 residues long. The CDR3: CASTSYGRLSSGNTIYF. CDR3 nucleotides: TGTGCCAGCACTTCCTACGGACGGTTAAGCTCTGGAAACACCATATATTTT.

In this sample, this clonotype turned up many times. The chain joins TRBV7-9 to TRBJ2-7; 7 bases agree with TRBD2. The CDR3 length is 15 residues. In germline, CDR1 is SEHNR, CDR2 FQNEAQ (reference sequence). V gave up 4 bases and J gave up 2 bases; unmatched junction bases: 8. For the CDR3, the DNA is TGTGCCAGCAGCTCCGGGGCTAGCGGCACCTACGAGCAGTACTTC. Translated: CASSSGASGTYEQYF.

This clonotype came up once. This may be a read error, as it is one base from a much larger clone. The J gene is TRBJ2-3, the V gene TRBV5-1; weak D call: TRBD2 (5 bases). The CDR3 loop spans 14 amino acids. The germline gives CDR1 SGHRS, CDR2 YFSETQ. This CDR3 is CASYQDSSIDTQYF. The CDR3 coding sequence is TGCGCCAGCTATCAGGACTCTAGCATAGATACGCAGTATTTT.

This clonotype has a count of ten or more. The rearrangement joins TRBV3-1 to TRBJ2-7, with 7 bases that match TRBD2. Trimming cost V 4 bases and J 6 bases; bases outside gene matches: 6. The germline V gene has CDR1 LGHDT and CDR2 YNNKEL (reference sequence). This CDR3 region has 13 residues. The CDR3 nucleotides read TGTGCCAGCAGCCTGGGGACTAATCTCGAGCAGTACTTC. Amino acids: CASSLGTNLEQYF.

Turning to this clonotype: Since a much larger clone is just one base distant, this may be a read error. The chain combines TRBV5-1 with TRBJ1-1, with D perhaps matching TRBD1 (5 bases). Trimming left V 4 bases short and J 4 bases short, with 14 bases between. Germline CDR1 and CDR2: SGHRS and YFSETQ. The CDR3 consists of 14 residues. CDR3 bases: TGCGCCAGCAGCCCCCGACAGTCGACCACTGAAGCTTTCTTT. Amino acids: CASSPRQSTTEAFF.

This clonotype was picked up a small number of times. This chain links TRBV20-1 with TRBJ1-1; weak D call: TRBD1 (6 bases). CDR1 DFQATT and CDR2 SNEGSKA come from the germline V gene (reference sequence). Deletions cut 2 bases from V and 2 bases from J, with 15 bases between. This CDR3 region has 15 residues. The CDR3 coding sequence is TGCAGTGCTAGAAACAGGGTTTTTGGAAACACTGAAGCTTTCTTT. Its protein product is CSARNRVFGNTEAFF.

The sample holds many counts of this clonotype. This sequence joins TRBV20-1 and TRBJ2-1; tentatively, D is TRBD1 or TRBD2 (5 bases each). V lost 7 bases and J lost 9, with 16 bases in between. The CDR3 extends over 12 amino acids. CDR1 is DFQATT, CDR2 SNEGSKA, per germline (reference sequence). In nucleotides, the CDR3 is TGCAGTGAAGAGAAATTGAGGGGTGAGCAGTTCTTC. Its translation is CSEEKLRGEQFF.

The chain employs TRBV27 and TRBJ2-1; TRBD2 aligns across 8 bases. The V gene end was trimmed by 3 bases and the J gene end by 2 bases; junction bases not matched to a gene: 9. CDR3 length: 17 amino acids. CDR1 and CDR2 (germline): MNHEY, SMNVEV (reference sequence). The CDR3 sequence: CASSFGLRREAYNEQFF. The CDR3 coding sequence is TGTGCCAGCAGTTTTGGTCTTAGGCGGGAGGCCTACAATGAGCAGTTCTTC.

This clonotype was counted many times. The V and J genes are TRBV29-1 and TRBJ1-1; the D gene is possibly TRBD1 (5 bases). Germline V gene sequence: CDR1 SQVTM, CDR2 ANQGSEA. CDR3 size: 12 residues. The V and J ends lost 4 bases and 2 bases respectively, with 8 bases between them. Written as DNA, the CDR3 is TGCAGCGTTGGGACATCTAACACTGAAGCTTTCTTT. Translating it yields CSVGTSNTEAFF.